Listed below are T cell receptor beta chains from one sample, sequenced in a study of T cells after yellow fever vaccination. TCRdb reprocessed the 5' RACE reads via MiXCR and lists one record per CDR3 protein. In the table there are 150,000 or so distinct CDR3 sequences, 6.5% to 8.5% of which are singletons. The specimen was CD4+ T cells sorted from PBMCs, collected less than 6 days after the first yellow fever vaccination. These receptors all stem from a man aged 18 to 35 who received the YFV17D yellow fever vaccine. Both conserved end residues are part of each CDR3. Fields, in order: clone size, V gene, J gene, D gene, CDR3 DNA, CDR3 protein. D genes are given only for firm matches. The size of a clone is reported for some rows only, either as once, few or many, or as a class for expanded clones.

clone size: many
V gene: TRBV7-2
J gene: TRBJ1-2
D gene: -
CDR3 DNA: TGTGCCAGCAGCCAACTCTATGGCTACACCTTC
CDR3 protein: CASSQLYGYTF

clone size: -
V gene: TRBV20-1
J gene: TRBJ2-1
D gene: TRBD2
CDR3 DNA: TGCAGTGCTACGACTAGCGGGGGCCTCAATGAGCAGTTCTTC
CDR3 protein: CSATTSGGLNEQFF

clone size: few
V gene: TRBV4-3
J gene: TRBJ2-5
D gene: -
CDR3 DNA: TGCGCCAGCAGCCAAGTAGGACTGGGGGAAGAGACCCAGTACTTC
CDR3 protein: CASSQVGLGEETQYF

clone size: many
V gene: TRBV5-1
J gene: TRBJ2-7
D gene: TRBD1
CDR3 DNA: TGCGCCAGCAGTGACAGGGGAGATCAGCAGTACTTC
CDR3 protein: CASSDRGDQQYF

clone size: few
V gene: TRBV6-5
J gene: TRBJ1-1
D gene: TRBD1
CDR3 DNA: TGTGCCAGCATTAGGGACAGGGACAGCACTGAAGCTTTCTTT
CDR3 protein: CASIRDRDSTEAFF

clone size: few
V gene: TRBV4-2
J gene: TRBJ1-4
D gene: -
CDR3 DNA: TGTGCCAGCAGCCAAGACAGAGCCTCAAGGATCGAAAAACTGTTTTTT
CDR3 protein: CASSQDRASRIEKLFF

clone size: -
V gene: TRBV5-5
J gene: TRBJ1-2
D gene: -
CDR3 DNA: TGTGCCAGCAGCTCAAAGTGGAGGGAAGTCGGCTATGGCTACACCTTC
CDR3 protein: CASSSKWREVGYGYTF

clone size: -
V gene: TRBV3-1
J gene: TRBJ2-2
D gene: -
CDR3 DNA: TGTGCCTGCAGTTTAATTCGGAGGACAGGGAGGGTCAGCGGGGAGCTGTTTTTT
CDR3 protein: CACSLIRRTGRVSGELFF

clone size: once
V gene: TRBV5-4
J gene: TRBJ2-7
D gene: TRBD1
CDR3 DNA: TGCGCCAGCAGCCCCCCTACAGGGGGATCCTACGAGCAGTACTTC
CDR3 protein: CASSPPTGGSYEQYF

clone size: few
V gene: TRBV25-1
J gene: TRBJ1-1
D gene: -
CDR3 DNA: TGTGCCAGCGGGTGGGCTTATTCCACTGAAGCTTTCTTT
CDR3 protein: CASGWAYSTEAFF

clone size: many
V gene: TRBV6-5
J gene: TRBJ1-4
D gene: -
CDR3 DNA: TGTGCCAGCAGTTACCCCCAGGTTGATGGGGCGAAACTGTTTTTT
CDR3 protein: CASSYPQVDGAKLFF

clone size: -
V gene: TRBV7-2
J gene: TRBJ1-5
D gene: TRBD1
CDR3 DNA: TGTGCCAGCAGCTTAGGATTGGGACAGGGGCATCAGCCCCAGCATTTT
CDR3 protein: CASSLGLGQGHQPQHF

clone size: -
V gene: TRBV2
J gene: TRBJ1-5
D gene: -
CDR3 DNA: TGTGCCAGCAGTGCAGGGATGAATAGCAATCAGCCCCAGCATTTT
CDR3 protein: CASSAGMNSNQPQHF

clone size: few
V gene: TRBV5-4
J gene: TRBJ1-1
D gene: -
CDR3 DNA: TGTGCCAGCAGCTACAGGACTGAAGCTTTCTTT
CDR3 protein: CASSYRTEAFF

clone size: few
V gene: TRBV10-2
J gene: TRBJ1-2
D gene: -
CDR3 DNA: TGCGCCAGCAGTGAGTCCGAAGGCGGAGGCTACACCTTC
CDR3 protein: CASSESEGGGYTF

clone size: -
V gene: TRBV7-2
J gene: TRBJ2-3
D gene: -
CDR3 DNA: TGTGCCAGCAGCACAAGACCCGGCGGAGATACGCAGTATTTT
CDR3 protein: CASSTRPGGDTQYF

clone size: few
V gene: TRBV20-1
J gene: TRBJ1-5
D gene: -
CDR3 DNA: TGCAGTGCTAGGATGGAAGCCAATGGTCCCCAGCATTTT
CDR3 protein: CSARMEANGPQHF

clone size: few
V gene: TRBV5-4
J gene: TRBJ2-7
D gene: -
CDR3 DNA: TGTGCCAGCAGCTCCTCCACAGGCTCCTACGAGCAGTACTTC
CDR3 protein: CASSSSTGSYEQYF

clone size: -
V gene: TRBV5-1
J gene: TRBJ2-5
D gene: TRBD2
CDR3 DNA: TGCGCCAGCAGCTTGCGGACTAGCGATGAGACCCAGTACTTC
CDR3 protein: CASSLRTSDETQYF

clone size: few
V gene: TRBV4-2
J gene: TRBJ2-5
D gene: -
CDR3 DNA: TGTGCCAGCAGCCTACACAGGGTCGAGATTCAGCAAGAGACCCAGTACTTC
CDR3 protein: CASSLHRVEIQQETQYF

clone size: many
V gene: TRBV24-1
J gene: TRBJ2-2
D gene: -
CDR3 DNA: TGTGCCACCCGGCGGGGCACCGGGGAGCTGTTTTTT
CDR3 protein: CATRRGTGELFF

clone size: many
V gene: TRBV7-2
J gene: TRBJ2-2
D gene: -
CDR3 DNA: TGTGCCAGCAGCCGACAGGTGGGGGACGCCGGGGAGCTGTTTTTT
CDR3 protein: CASSRQVGDAGELFF

clone size: -
V gene: TRBV12-3/TRBV12-4
J gene: TRBJ1-1
D gene: -
CDR3 DNA: TGTGCCAGCAGTTTTACGGGGGGGCTCGTTGCTTTCTTT
CDR3 protein: CASSFTGGLVAFF

clone size: many
V gene: TRBV7-3
J gene: TRBJ2-1
D gene: -
CDR3 DNA: TGTGCCAGCAGCCCCCGTTTGAGCTCCTACAATGAGCAGTTCTTC
CDR3 protein: CASSPRLSSYNEQFF

clone size: -
V gene: TRBV9
J gene: TRBJ2-7
D gene: -
CDR3 DNA: TGTGCCAGCAGCGTAGGCGGCAACGAGCAGTACTTC
CDR3 protein: CASSVGGNEQYF

clone size: -
V gene: TRBV14
J gene: TRBJ2-6
D gene: -
CDR3 DNA: TGTGCCAGCAGCCAACTCGGTCCCCCTGGGGCCAACGTCCTGACTTTC
CDR3 protein: CASSQLGPPGANVLTF

clone size: few
V gene: TRBV7-8
J gene: TRBJ2-7
D gene: -
CDR3 DNA: TGTGCCAGCAGCTTAATCGCGGCCTCCTACGAGCAGTACTTC
CDR3 protein: CASSLIAASYEQYF

clone size: few
V gene: TRBV28
J gene: TRBJ1-5
D gene: -
CDR3 DNA: TGTGCCAGCTATATCGGGGGTCAGGGCAATCAGCCCCAGCATTTT
CDR3 protein: CASYIGGQGNQPQHF

clone size: -
V gene: TRBV20-1
J gene: TRBJ2-5
D gene: -
CDR3 DNA: TGCAGTGCTGGGACGGTAATAGAGACCCAGTACTTC
CDR3 protein: CSAGTVIETQYF

clone size: -
V gene: TRBV7-2
J gene: TRBJ1-2
D gene: TRBD1
CDR3 DNA: TGTGCCAGCAGCCCAGGGGGATATGGCTACACCTTC
CDR3 protein: CASSPGGYGYTF

clone size: many
V gene: TRBV4-3
J gene: TRBJ2-1
D gene: TRBD2
CDR3 DNA: TGCGCCAGCAGACCAATGAGCGGGGGGGCCGGCAATGAGCAGTTCTTC
CDR3 protein: CASRPMSGGAGNEQFF

clone size: many
V gene: TRBV12-3/TRBV12-4
J gene: TRBJ1-6
D gene: -
CDR3 DNA: TGTGCCAGCAGTACGGCGGTTAATTCACCCCTCCACTTT
CDR3 protein: CASSTAVNSPLHF

clone size: -
V gene: TRBV19
J gene: TRBJ1-3
D gene: -
CDR3 DNA: TGTGCCAGTAGCGGGGCGATCTCTGGAAACACCATATATTTT
CDR3 protein: CASSGAISGNTIYF

clone size: -
V gene: TRBV27
J gene: TRBJ2-1
D gene: -
CDR3 DNA: TGTGCCAGCAGTTTCCAGGGAGACAATGAGCAGTTCTTC
CDR3 protein: CASSFQGDNEQFF

clone size: many
V gene: TRBV20-1
J gene: TRBJ2-3
D gene: TRBD2
CDR3 DNA: TGCAGTGAGGGGCCAGCGGGGGGCCGGGGCTCAGATACGCAGTATTTT
CDR3 protein: CSEGPAGGRGSDTQYF

clone size: few
V gene: TRBV7-9
J gene: TRBJ2-1
D gene: -
CDR3 DNA: TGTGCCAGCAGGACCAGGAATGAGCAGTTCTTC
CDR3 protein: CASRTRNEQFF

clone size: many
V gene: TRBV5-1
J gene: TRBJ2-1
D gene: -
CDR3 DNA: TGCGCCAGCAGCCCCCAGGGTAGGGTGACCTACAATGAGCAGTTCTTC
CDR3 protein: CASSPQGRVTYNEQFF

clone size: many
V gene: TRBV4-3
J gene: TRBJ1-2
D gene: -
CDR3 DNA: TGCGCCAGCAGCCAAGAGGAAGGGTTCTATGGCTACACCTTC
CDR3 protein: CASSQEEGFYGYTF

clone size: -
V gene: TRBV4-3
J gene: TRBJ1-5
D gene: -
CDR3 DNA: TGCGCCAGCAGCCCAGGGGAGTATACTCAGCCCCAGCATTTT
CDR3 protein: CASSPGEYTQPQHF

clone size: many
V gene: TRBV20-1
J gene: TRBJ1-4
D gene: -
CDR3 DNA: TGCAGTGCTAGAGATCGGCGGATCCCGGATGAAAAACTGTTTTTT
CDR3 protein: CSARDRRIPDEKLFF

clone size: few
V gene: TRBV7-9
J gene: TRBJ1-6
D gene: -
CDR3 DNA: TGTGCCAGCAGCTTAGGGTTTTATAATTCACCCCTCCACTTT
CDR3 protein: CASSLGFYNSPLHF

clone size: -
V gene: TRBV20-1
J gene: TRBJ1-6
D gene: -
CDR3 DNA: TGCAGTGCGGGACTCGGGGGGACAACCTATAATTCACCCCTCCACTTT
CDR3 protein: CSAGLGGTTYNSPLHF

clone size: -
V gene: TRBV29-1
J gene: TRBJ1-1
D gene: TRBD1
CDR3 DNA: TGCAGCGGTACCGGGACAGTGAACACTGAAGCTTTCTTT
CDR3 protein: CSGTGTVNTEAFF

clone size: many
V gene: TRBV5-6
J gene: TRBJ2-4
D gene: -
CDR3 DNA: TGTGCCAGCAGCTACCGACAGCCCCAAAACATTCAGTACTTC
CDR3 protein: CASSYRQPQNIQYF

clone size: many
V gene: TRBV6-5
J gene: TRBJ2-2
D gene: TRBD2
CDR3 DNA: TGTGCCAGCATCCCTAGCGGGGGGAACACCGGGGAGCTGTTTTTT
CDR3 protein: CASIPSGGNTGELFF

clone size: many
V gene: TRBV29-1
J gene: TRBJ1-1
D gene: -
CDR3 DNA: TGCAGCGTTGAAGGACAGCGGAACACTGAAGCTTTCTTT
CDR3 protein: CSVEGQRNTEAFF

clone size: -
V gene: TRBV6-4
J gene: TRBJ1-1
D gene: -
CDR3 DNA: TGTGCCAGCAGGGCAAGGTACATGAACACTGAAGCTTTCTTT
CDR3 protein: CASRARYMNTEAFF

clone size: many
V gene: TRBV10-3
J gene: TRBJ2-2
D gene: -
CDR3 DNA: TGTGCCATCAGGACGAGGGGGGAAACCGGGGAGCTGTTTTTT
CDR3 protein: CAIRTRGETGELFF

clone size: many
V gene: TRBV12-3/TRBV12-4
J gene: TRBJ1-2
D gene: -
CDR3 DNA: TGTGCCAGCACCCCAGGGTCTACTAACTATGGCTACACCTTC
CDR3 protein: CASTPGSTNYGYTF

clone size: -
V gene: TRBV27
J gene: TRBJ1-2
D gene: TRBD1
CDR3 DNA: TGTGCCAGCAGTTTATACGGTCCAGGGGGCGTCAACTATGGCTACACCTTC
CDR3 protein: CASSLYGPGGVNYGYTF

clone size: many
V gene: TRBV5-5
J gene: TRBJ2-7
D gene: -
CDR3 DNA: TGTGCCAGCAGCCCCGAAGGGGGGCTTAGGGAGCAGTACTTC
CDR3 protein: CASSPEGGLREQYF

clone size: many
V gene: TRBV29-1
J gene: TRBJ2-3
D gene: -
CDR3 DNA: TGCAGCGTTATTACCCGACCGCTCACAGATACGCAGTATTTT
CDR3 protein: CSVITRPLTDTQYF